The rows below give T cell receptor beta chains drawn from one sample of a study of blood T cell repertoires in COVID-19. Sequenced by immunoSEQ multiplex PCR; TCRdb stores in-frame clones only, minus some. This table has around 200,000 clones, 86% appearing once. Sequencing input: peripheral blood. Source of these receptors: a man aged 65 to 85 with active or convalescent COVID-19. Both conserved end residues are trimmed from each CDR3. Each record gives: J gene, V gene, clone size, CDR3 protein. Clone size is stated in some rows and not others, as once, few, many or a class when expanded.

TRBJ1-5	TRBV28	NA	ASSGQASNQPQH
TRBJ2-4	TRBV29-1	NA	SVDGRHGAKNIQY
TRBJ1-1	TRBV3-1/TRBV3-2	NA	ASSHLDRGREAF
TRBJ1-1	TRBV6-5	once	ASRGGRGKGDEAF
TRBJ2-7	TRBV9	NA	ASSVGVAGGAGEQY
TRBJ2-7	TRBV3-1/TRBV3-2	NA	ASGGDPGWQY
TRBJ2-3	TRBV27	NA	ASSSRTPSTDTQY
TRBJ1-5	TRBV15	NA	ATNLGGVGNQPQH
TRBJ1-3	TRBV27	few	ASSPLLSSGNTIY
TRBJ1-1	TRBV9	NA	ASSVTRANTEAF
TRBJ1-2	TRBV10-3	NA	AISGPGHGNYGYT
TRBJ2-1	TRBV3-1/TRBV3-2	NA	ASSVQGKVRRPNNEQF
TRBJ1-2	TRBV7-9	NA	ASSLEGARYGYT
TRBJ1-4	TRBV19	NA	ASSSLGQGTNEKLF
TRBJ2-2	TRBV9	NA	ASSVDLRGELF
TRBJ2-6	TRBV15	NA	ATSFRQASGANVLT
TRBJ2-5	TRBV6-5	NA	ASSYRMGLQETQY
TRBJ2-3	TRBV7-2	NA	ASSLAGGLAGLDTQY
TRBJ2-1	TRBV18	NA	ASSPLLAGHNEQF
TRBJ2-1	TRBV3-1/TRBV3-2	NA	ASRPDTFSYNEQF
TRBJ1-2	TRBV28	once	ASSPRQGAYYGYT
TRBJ2-1	TRBV28	NA	ASSLWLAGGGEQF
TRBJ2-7	TRBV6-2/TRBV6-3	NA	ASSYPDSTGEQY
TRBJ1-6	TRBV3-1/TRBV3-2	once	ASSSRYPPLH
TRBJ1-3	TRBV28	once	ASSPPRDSASGNTIY
TRBJ1-1	TRBV5-6	NA	ASSLGPRAEAF
TRBJ1-1	TRBV29-1	NA	SVVPLGQVVVAF
TRBJ2-7	TRBV27	NA	ASSGLTSGSYEQY
TRBJ1-1	TRBV27	NA	ASSPGHLAEAF
TRBJ1-1	TRBV3-1/TRBV3-2	many	ASSAIGNTEAF
TRBJ2-3	TRBV11-2	once	ASSKLSGVSTDTQY
TRBJ1-1	TRBV21-1	NA	ASSKPGQTNTEAF
TRBJ2-7	TRBV6-6	NA	ASSYRREDYEQY
TRBJ1-2	TRBV4-2	once	ASSQEQGNYGYT
TRBJ1-1	TRBV6-1	NA	ASSEGQLSTEAF
TRBJ2-5	TRBV19	NA	ASSIRDGGEETQY
TRBJ1-1	TRBV3-1/TRBV3-2	NA	ASSQDWQGVPEAF
TRBJ2-4	TRBV19	NA	ASSPGLAGGLAKNIQY
TRBJ1-5	TRBV11-2	NA	ASSRTRGEEQPQH
TRBJ1-5	TRBV9	NA	ASSVSAGDQPQH
TRBJ1-1	TRBV3-1/TRBV3-2	NA	ASSPGGVRRTEAF
TRBJ2-1	TRBV7-3	NA	ASSSPRKDRRNWSGVTEQF